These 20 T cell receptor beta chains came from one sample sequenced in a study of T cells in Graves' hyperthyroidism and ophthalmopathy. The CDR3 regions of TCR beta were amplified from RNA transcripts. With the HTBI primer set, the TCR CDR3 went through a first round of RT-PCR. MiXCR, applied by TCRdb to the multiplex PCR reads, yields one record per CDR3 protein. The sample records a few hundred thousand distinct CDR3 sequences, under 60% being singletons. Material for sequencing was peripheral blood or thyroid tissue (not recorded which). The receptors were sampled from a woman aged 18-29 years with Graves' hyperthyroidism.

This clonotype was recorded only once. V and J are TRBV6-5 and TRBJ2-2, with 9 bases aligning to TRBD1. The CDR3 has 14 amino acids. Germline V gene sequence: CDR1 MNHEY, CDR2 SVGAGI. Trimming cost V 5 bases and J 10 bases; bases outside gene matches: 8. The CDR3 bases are TGTGCCAGCAGTGAGACAGGGGGGCCCGAGGAGCTGTTTTTT. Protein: CASSETGGPEELFF.

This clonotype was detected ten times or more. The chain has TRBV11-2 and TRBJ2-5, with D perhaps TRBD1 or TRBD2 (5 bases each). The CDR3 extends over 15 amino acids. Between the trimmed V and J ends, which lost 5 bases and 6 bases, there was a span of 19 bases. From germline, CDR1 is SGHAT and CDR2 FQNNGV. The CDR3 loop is CASSPGTNYVKTQYF. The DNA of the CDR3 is TGTGCCAGCAGCCCCGGGACGAATTATGTAAAGACCCAGTACTTC.

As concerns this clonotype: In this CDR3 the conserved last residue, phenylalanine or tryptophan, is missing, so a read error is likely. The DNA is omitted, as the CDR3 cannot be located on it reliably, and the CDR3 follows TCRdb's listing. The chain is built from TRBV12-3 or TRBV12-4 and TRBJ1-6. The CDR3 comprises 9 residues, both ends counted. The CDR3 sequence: CASSWNPEL.

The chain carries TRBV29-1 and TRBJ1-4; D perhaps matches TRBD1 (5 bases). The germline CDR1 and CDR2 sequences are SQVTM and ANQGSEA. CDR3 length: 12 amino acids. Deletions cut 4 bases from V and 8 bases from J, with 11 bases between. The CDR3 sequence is CSVVGVEEKLFF. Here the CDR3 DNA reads TGCAGCGTTGTAGGGGTAGAAGAAAAACTGTTTTTT.

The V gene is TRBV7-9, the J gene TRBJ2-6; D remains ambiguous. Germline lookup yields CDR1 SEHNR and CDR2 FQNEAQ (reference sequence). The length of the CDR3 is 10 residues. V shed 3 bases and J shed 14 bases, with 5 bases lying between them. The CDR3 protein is CASSLGILTF. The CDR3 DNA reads TGTGCCAGCAGCTTGGGCATCCTGACTTTC.

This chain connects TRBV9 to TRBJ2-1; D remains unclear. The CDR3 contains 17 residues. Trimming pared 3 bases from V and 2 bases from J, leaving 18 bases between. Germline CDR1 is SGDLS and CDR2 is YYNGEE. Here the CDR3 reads CASSAGLGLIAYNEQFF. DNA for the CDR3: TGTGCCAGCAGCGCAGGTTTAGGTTTAATAGCCTACAATGAGCAGTTCTTC.

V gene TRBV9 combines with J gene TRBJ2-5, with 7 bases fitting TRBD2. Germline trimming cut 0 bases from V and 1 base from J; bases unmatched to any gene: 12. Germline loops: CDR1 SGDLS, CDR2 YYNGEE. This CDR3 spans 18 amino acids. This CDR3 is CASSVGPTGAGLQETQYF. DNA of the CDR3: TGTGCCAGCAGCGTAGGCCCCACAGGAGCGGGGCTCCAAGAGACCCAGTACTTC.

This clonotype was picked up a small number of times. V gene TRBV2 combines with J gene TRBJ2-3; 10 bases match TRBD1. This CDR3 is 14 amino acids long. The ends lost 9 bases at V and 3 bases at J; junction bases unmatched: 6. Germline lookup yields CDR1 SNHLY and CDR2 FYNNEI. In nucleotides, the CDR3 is TGTGCCAGAAAAGGGACAGGGGAAACAGATACGCAGTATTTT. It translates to CARKGTGETDTQYF.

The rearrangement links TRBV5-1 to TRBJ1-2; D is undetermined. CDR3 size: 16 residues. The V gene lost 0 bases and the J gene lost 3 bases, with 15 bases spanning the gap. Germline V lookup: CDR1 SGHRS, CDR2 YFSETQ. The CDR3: CASSLVAGSGDYGYTF. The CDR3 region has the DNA TGCGCCAGCAGCTTGGTCGCCGGGTCCGGCGACTATGGCTACACCTTC.

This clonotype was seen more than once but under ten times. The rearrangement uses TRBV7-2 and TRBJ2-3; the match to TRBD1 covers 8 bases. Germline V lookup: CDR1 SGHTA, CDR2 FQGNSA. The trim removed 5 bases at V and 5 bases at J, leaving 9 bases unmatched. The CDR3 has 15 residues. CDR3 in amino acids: CASSPPGGAEDTQYF. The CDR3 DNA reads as TGTGCCAGCAGCCCCCCAGGGGGCGCGGAAGATACGCAGTATTTT.

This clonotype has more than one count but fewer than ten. CDR3 sequence: CAISASEHSSTDTQYF. The CDR3 DNA reads as TGTGCCATCAGTGCTAGCGAACATTCTAGCACAGATACGCAGTATTTT. This chain connects TRBV10-3 to TRBJ2-3; weak D call: TRBD2 (6 bases). The CDR3 has 16 amino acids. Trimming stripped 4 bases from V and 0 bases from J, with 14 bases between. CDR1 and CDR2 (germline): ENHRY, SYGVKD.

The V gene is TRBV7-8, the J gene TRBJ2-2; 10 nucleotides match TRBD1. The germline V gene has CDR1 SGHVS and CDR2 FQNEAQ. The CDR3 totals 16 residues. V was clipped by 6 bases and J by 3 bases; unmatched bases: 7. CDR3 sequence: CASRRAGTGDTGELFF. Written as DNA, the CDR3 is TGTGCCAGCAGGAGAGCAGGGACAGGGGACACCGGGGAGCTGTTTTTT. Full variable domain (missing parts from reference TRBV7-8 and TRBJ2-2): GAGVSQSPRYKVAKRGQDVALRCDPISGHVSLFWYQQALGQGPEFLTYFQNEAQLDKSGLPSDRFFAERPEGSVSTLKIQRTQQEDSAVYLCASRRAGTGDTGELFFGEGSRLTVL.

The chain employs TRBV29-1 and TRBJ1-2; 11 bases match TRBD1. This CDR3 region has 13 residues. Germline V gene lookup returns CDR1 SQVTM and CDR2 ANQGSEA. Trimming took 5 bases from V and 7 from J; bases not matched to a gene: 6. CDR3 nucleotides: TGCAGCGTTACCGGGACAGGGGGGGGTGGCTACACCTTC. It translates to CSVTGTGGGGYTF.

The CDR3 DNA is TGTGCCAGCAGAGCGGGACAGATAACGAACACCGGGGAGCTGTTTTTT. Protein: CASRAGQITNTGELFF. The J gene is TRBJ2-2, the V gene TRBV6-2 or TRBV6-3, with D possibly called TRBD1 or TRBD2 (7 bases each). Germline CDR1 MNHEY, CDR2 SVGEGT. CDR3 length: 16 residues. Trimming removed 6 bases from V and 0 bases from J, with 14 bases in between.

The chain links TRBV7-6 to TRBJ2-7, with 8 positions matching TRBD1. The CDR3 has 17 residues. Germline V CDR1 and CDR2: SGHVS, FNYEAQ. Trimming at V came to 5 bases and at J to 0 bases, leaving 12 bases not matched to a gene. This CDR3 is CASSPRTGPFFSYEQYF. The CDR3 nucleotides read TGTGCCAGCAGCCCCCGGACAGGGCCTTTTTTCTCCTACGAGCAGTACTTC. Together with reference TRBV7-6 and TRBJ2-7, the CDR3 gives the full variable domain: GAGVSQSPRYKVTKRGQDVALRCDPISGHVSLYWYRQALGQGPEFLTYFNYEAQQDKSGLPNDRFSAERPEGSISTLTIQRTEQRDSAMYRCASSPRTGPFFSYEQYFGPGTRLTVT.

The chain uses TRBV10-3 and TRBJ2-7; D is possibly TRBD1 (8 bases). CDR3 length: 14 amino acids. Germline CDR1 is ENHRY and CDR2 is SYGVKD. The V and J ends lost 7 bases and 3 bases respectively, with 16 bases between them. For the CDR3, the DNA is TGTGCCATCACAGCGGGACAGGAGCGCTACGAGCAGTACTTC. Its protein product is CAITAGQERYEQYF.

CDR3 DNA sequence: TGTGCCAGCAGCGCGAGGACAGCGAACTACGAGCAGTACTTC. This sequence encodes CASSARTANYEQYF. This rearrangement joins TRBV7-6 to TRBJ2-7; tentative D call: TRBD1 (6 bases). Germline CDR1 and CDR2: SGHVS and FNYEAQ. Trimming pared 5 bases from V and 3 bases from J, leaving 14 bases between. The CDR3 is 14 residues long.

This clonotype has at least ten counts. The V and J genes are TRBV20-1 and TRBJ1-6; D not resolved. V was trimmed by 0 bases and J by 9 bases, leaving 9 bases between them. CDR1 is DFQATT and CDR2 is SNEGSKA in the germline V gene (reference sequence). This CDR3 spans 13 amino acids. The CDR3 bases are TGCAGTGCTAGAGATCCCGGCGGTTCACCCCTCCACTTT. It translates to CSARDPGGSPLHF.

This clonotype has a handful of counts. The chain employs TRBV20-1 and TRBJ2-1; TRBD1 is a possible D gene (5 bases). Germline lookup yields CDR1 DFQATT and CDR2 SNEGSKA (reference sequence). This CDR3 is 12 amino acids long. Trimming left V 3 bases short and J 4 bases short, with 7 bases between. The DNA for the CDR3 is TGCAGTGCTAGCGACAGTTACAATGAGCAGTTCTTC. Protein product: CSASDSYNEQFF.

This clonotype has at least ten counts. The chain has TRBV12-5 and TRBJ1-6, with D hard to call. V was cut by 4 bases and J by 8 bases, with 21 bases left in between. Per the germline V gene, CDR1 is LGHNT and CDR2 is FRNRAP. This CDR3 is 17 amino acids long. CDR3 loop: CASGSAFLAEGHSPLHF. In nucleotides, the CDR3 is TGTGCTAGTGGTTCGGCCTTTCTGGCCGAGGGCCATTCACCCCTCCACTTT.